The 9 T cell receptor beta chains in this list originate from one sample, sequenced in a study of control samples from healthy donors and cancer patients. Clones were read by immunoSEQ multiplex PCR, and TCRdb kept only the in-frame ones, dropping some. This table holds around 94,000 clones, about 90% found once. Sequences were obtained from blood. The receptors shown here come from a woman aged 18-29 years in good health.

The J gene is TRBJ2-3, the V gene TRBV7-9; D is possibly TRBD1 (6 bases). This CDR3 spans 16 amino acids. Trimming pared 5 bases from V and 2 bases from J, leaving 17 bases between. Germline CDR1 reads SEHNR; CDR2 reads FQNEAQ (reference sequence). The CDR3 bases are TGTGCCAGCAGCGCGAGACAGGTATACTCCACAGATACGCAGTATTTT. Protein: CASSARQVYSTDTQYF.

V gene TRBV28 combines with J gene TRBJ1-1; maybe TRBD1 (6 bases). From germline, CDR1 is MDHEN and CDR2 SYDVKM. Trimming left V 2 bases short and J 4 bases short, with 14 bases between. CDR3 length equals 15 residues. This CDR3 reads CASSLNREGSTEAFF. The CDR3 nucleotides are TGTGCCAGCAGTTTAAACAGGGAGGGTAGCACTGAAGCTTTCTTT.

The genes are TRBV29-1 and TRBJ1-4; D gene uncertain. With 2 bases removed from V and 0 bases from J, the gap between germline ends came to 4 bases. This CDR3 is 13 amino acids long. The germline V gene has CDR1 SQVTM and CDR2 ANQGSEA. The DNA of the CDR3 is TGCAGCGTTGAACGAGCAACTAATGAAAAACTGTTTTTT. As protein: CSVERATNEKLFF.

V gene TRBV6-2 or TRBV6-3 combines with J gene TRBJ2-4; D remains unclear. Trimming left V 5 bases short and J 6 bases short, with 11 bases between. The CDR3 loop spans 13 amino acids. The germline V gene encodes CDR1 MNHEY and CDR2 SVGEGT. As DNA, the CDR3 is TGTGCCAGCAGTCAGAGCTCGGGAAACATTCAGTACTTC. Encoded protein: CASSQSSGNIQYF.

The chain recombines TRBV5-4 with TRBJ2-7; no reliable D call. The CDR3 is made up of 17 amino acids. CDR1 SGHNT and CDR2 YYREEE come from the germline V gene (reference sequence). The V and J ends lost 2 bases and 4 bases respectively, with 22 bases between them. The CDR3 reads CASSFYGIDPTLYEQYF. The CDR3 DNA follows: TGTGCCAGCAGCTTTTATGGAATCGATCCCACTTTATACGAGCAGTACTTC.

This chain joins TRBV3-1 (or the pseudogene TRBV3-2) and TRBJ2-3; D remains unclear. V gave up 3 bases and J gave up 6 bases, with 13 bases separating them. Germline CDR1 is LGHDT and CDR2 is YNNKEL (reference sequence). The CDR3 has 14 residues. The CDR3 nucleotides are TGTGCCAGCAGCCAGACCCGGGTTCGGGATACGCAGTATTTT. Its translation: CASSQTRVRDTQYF.

The chain has TRBV30 and TRBJ2-3; D remains unclear. Trimming cost V 2 bases and J 2 bases, with 14 bases left between them. The CDR3 has 15 amino acids. CDR1 is GTSNPN, CDR2 SVGIG, per germline (reference sequence). The CDR3 loop is CAWSSRLANTDTQYF. The CDR3 region has the DNA TGTGCCTGGAGTTCTCGTCTCGCAAACACAGATACGCAGTATTTT.

This chain links TRBV6-1 with TRBJ1-3; D is uncertain. The V gene lost 10 bases and the J gene lost 3 bases, with 13 bases spanning the gap. Germline V gives CDR1 MNHNS, CDR2 SASEGT. CDR3 length: 13 residues. In DNA, the CDR3 is TGTGCCATCCTTTCGGCAGGTGGAAACACCATATATTTT. This codes for CAILSAGGNTIYF.

The V gene is TRBV11-2, the J gene TRBJ2-3, with 9 nucleotides matching TRBD2. Germline trimming cut 1 base from V and 0 bases from J; bases unmatched to any gene: 8. Per the germline V gene, CDR1 is SGHAT and CDR2 is FQNNGV. The CDR3 runs 18 residues. The CDR3 protein is CASSLVLAGVPSTDTQYF. The CDR3 DNA follows: TGTGCCAGCAGCTTAGTTTTAGCGGGAGTCCCTAGCACAGATACGCAGTATTTT.